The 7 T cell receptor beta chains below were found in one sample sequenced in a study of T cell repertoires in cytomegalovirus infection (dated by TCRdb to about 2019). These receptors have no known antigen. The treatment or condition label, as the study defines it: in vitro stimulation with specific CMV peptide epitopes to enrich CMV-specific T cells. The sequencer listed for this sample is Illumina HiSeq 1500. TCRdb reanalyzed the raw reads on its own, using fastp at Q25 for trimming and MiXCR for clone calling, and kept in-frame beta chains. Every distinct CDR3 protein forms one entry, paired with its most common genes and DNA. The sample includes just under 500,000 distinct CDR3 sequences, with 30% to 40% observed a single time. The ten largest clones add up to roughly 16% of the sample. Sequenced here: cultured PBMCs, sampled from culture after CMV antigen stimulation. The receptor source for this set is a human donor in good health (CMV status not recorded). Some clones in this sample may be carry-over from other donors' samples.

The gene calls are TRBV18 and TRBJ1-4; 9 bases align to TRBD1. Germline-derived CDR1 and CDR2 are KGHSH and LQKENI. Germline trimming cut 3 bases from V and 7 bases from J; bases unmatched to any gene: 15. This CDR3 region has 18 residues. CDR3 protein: CASSPPDWTGDGGEKLFF. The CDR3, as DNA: TGTGCCAGCTCACCTCCGGACTGGACAGGGGATGGTGGTGAAAAACTGTTTTTT. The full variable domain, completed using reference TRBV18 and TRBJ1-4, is NAGVMQNPRHLVRRRGQEARLRCSPMKGHSHVYWYRQLPEEGLKFMVYLQKENIIDESGMPKERFSAEFPKEGPSILRIQQVVRGDSAAYFCASSPPDWTGDGGEKLFFGSGTQLSVL.

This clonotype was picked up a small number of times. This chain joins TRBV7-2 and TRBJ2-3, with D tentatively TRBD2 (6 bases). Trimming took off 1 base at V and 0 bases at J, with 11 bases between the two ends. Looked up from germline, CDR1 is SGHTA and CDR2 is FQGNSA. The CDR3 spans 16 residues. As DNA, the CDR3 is TGTGCCAGCAGCTTAGGGCTAGCGATTAGCACAGATACGCAGTATTTT. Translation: CASSLGLAISTDTQYF.

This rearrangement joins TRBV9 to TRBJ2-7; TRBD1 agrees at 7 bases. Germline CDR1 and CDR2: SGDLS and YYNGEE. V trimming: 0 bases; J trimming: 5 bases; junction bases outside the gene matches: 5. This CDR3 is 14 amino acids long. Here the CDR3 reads CASSVANRGHEQYF. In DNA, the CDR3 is TGTGCCAGCAGCGTAGCGAACAGGGGCCACGAGCAGTACTTC.

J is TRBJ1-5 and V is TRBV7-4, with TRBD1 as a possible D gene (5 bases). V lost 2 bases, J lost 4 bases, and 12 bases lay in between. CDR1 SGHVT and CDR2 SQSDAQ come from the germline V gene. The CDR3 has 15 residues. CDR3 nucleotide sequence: TGTGCCAGCAGCTTAACTCGAGGGGTTAATCAGCCCCAGCATTTT. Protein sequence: CASSLTRGVNQPQHF. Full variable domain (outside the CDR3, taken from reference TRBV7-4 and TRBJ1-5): GAGVSQSPRYKVAKRGRDVALRCDSISGHVTLYWYRQTLGQGSEVLTYSQSDAQRDKSGRPSGRFSAERPERSVSTLKIQRTEQGDSAVYLCASSLTRGVNQPQHFGDGTRLSIL.

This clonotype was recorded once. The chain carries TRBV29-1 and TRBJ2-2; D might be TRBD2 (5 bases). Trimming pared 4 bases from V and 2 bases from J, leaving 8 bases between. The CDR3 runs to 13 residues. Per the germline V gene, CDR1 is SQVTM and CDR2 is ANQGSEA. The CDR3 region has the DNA TGCAGCGTTGGACTACTCAACACCGGGGAGCTGTTTTTT. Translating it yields CSVGLLNTGELFF.

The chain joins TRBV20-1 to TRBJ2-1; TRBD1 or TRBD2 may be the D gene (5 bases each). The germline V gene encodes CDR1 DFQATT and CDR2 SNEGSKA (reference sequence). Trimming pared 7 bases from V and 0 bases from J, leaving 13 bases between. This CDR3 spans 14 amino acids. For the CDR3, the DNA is TGCAGTGGTTGGGACGGAAGCTCCTACAATGAGCAGTTCTTC. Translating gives CSGWDGSSYNEQFF.

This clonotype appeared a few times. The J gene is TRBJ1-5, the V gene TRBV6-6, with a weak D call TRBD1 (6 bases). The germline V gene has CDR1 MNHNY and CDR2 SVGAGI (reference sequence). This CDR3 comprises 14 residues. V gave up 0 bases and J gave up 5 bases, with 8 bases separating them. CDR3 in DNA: TGTGCCAGCAGTTACTCCAGGGGATATCAGCCCCAGCATTTT. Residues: CASSYSRGYQPQHF.